This passage covers 26 T cell receptor beta chains from one sample sequenced in a study of memory CD4+ T cells and cytomegalovirus serostatus. The sort gate was single viable CD3+CD4+CD8-CD45RO+ cells for memory CD4+ T cells. Method: immunoSEQ multiplex PCR; TCRdb's copy keeps in-frame clones and lacks some. The sample lists roughly 64,000 clones, roughly three quarters seen once, with almost 0.9% in the top ten. Sequences were obtained from memory CD4+ T cells from blood. Receptor source: an adult in good health and CMV-seronegative.

CDR3 DNA sequence: TGTGCCAGCAGTGATAGGGCGTTGATAGTAGCGGGAGGCGAGCAGTACTTC. Its protein product is CASSDRALIVAGGEQYF. V usage is TRBV2 and J usage is TRBJ2-7; 10 bases fit TRBD2. Germline CDR1 and CDR2: SNHLY and FYNNEI. The CDR3 is 17 amino acids. The trim removed 3 bases at V and 6 bases at J, leaving 14 bases unmatched.

The chain couples TRBV6-1 to TRBJ1-5; no definite D call. The CDR3 sequence is 14 residues long. Trimming removed 8 bases at V and 0 bases at J, with 11 bases between. CDR1 is MNHNS, CDR2 SASEGT, per germline. In DNA, the CDR3 is TGTGCCAGCGTGGCCGCTGCTAGCAATCAGCCCCAGCATTTT. Translation gives CASVAAASNQPQHF.

This chain joins TRBV10-3 and TRBJ2-5; 8 nucleotides match TRBD2. The CDR3 totals 16 residues. Trimming at V came to 4 bases and at J to 2 bases, leaving 9 bases not matched to a gene. Germline V gene lookup returns CDR1 ENHRY and CDR2 SYGVKD. CDR3 region: CAISVSTGTSQETQYF. In nucleotides, the CDR3 is TGTGCCATCAGTGTCTCTACCGGGACTAGTCAAGAGACCCAGTACTTC.

This clone came up a few times. The chain combines TRBV5-1 with TRBJ2-1; 11 bases line up with TRBD2. V was pared by 0 bases and J by 8 bases, with 7 bases of the junction left unmatched. Germline lookup yields CDR1 SGHRS and CDR2 YFSETQ. The CDR3 covers 16 residues. CDR3 sequence reads: CASSLGVAGGLDEQFF. CDR3 DNA: TGCGCCAGCAGCTTGGGCGTAGCGGGAGGGTTGGATGAGCAGTTCTTC. Full variable domain (remainder filled in from reference TRBV5-1 and TRBJ2-1): KAGVTQTPRYLIKTRGQQVTLSCSPISGHRSVSWYQQTPGQGLQFLFEYFSETQRNKGNFPGRFSGRQFSNSRSEMNVSTLELGDSALYLCASSLGVAGGLDEQFFGPGTRLTVL.

The V and J genes are TRBV19 and TRBJ2-7, with D perhaps matching TRBD1 (6 bases). Trimming pared 1 base from V and 7 bases from J, leaving 11 bases between. The CDR3 consists of 13 residues. Germline assignment: CDR1 LNHDA and CDR2 SQIVND (reference sequence). The CDR3: CASSIGTGSEQYF. In nucleotides, the CDR3 is TGTGCCAGTAGTATAGGTACAGGGTCAGAGCAGTACTTC.

The J gene is TRBJ1-5, the V gene TRBV7-2, with no clear D. The CDR3 consists of 15 residues. The ends were cut back, 5 bases at V and 2 bases at J, with 13 bases in the middle. The germline V gene has CDR1 SGHTA and CDR2 FQGNSA. This chain's CDR3 is CASSGGFKGNQPQHF. As DNA, the CDR3 is TGTGCCAGCAGCGGTGGGTTTAAAGGCAATCAGCCCCAGCATTTT.

The chain is built from TRBV6-1 and TRBJ2-3, with TRBD1 as a possible D gene (6 bases). This CDR3 region has 15 residues. Per the germline V gene, CDR1 is MNHNS and CDR2 is SASEGT. The V end lost 8 bases, the J end lost 3 bases, and 18 bases lay between the germline ends. The CDR3 is CASGETGTFTDTQYF. The CDR3 DNA follows: TGTGCCAGCGGGGAGACAGGAACCTTTACAGATACGCAGTATTTT.

This chain joins TRBV11-2 and TRBJ1-1; 9 bases align to TRBD1. CDR1 and CDR2 from the germline V gene are SGHAT and FQNNGV. V lost 4 bases and J lost 5; bases outside the gene matches: 11. The CDR3 contains 16 residues. The CDR3 protein is CASSSINTGGGTEAFF. The CDR3 nucleotides read TGTGCCAGCAGCTCAATCAACACAGGGGGCGGAACTGAAGCTTTCTTT.

The gene calls are TRBV30 and TRBJ2-5; 8 nucleotides align to TRBD1. In germline, CDR1 is GTSNPN, CDR2 SVGIG (reference sequence). The CDR3 spans 15 residues. V trimming: 3 bases; J trimming: 2 bases; junction bases outside the gene matches: 8. As DNA, the CDR3 is TGTGCCTGGAGGGTAGGGACAGGTCCACAAGAGACCCAGTACTTC. Amino acid sequence: CAWRVGTGPQETQYF.

The rearrangement links TRBV5-6 to TRBJ1-4; 8 positions match TRBD1. V lost 7 bases, J lost 4 bases, and 9 bases stayed unmatched. CDR1 SGHDT and CDR2 YYEEEE come from the germline V gene. The CDR3 covers 15 residues. CDR3 amino acids: CASSPGGRVNEKLFF. The DNA of the CDR3 is TGTGCCAGCTCCCCAGGGGGCAGAGTTAATGAAAAACTGTTTTTT.

The rearrangement links TRBV5-1 to TRBJ1-4; D gene ambiguous. Germline CDR1 and CDR2: SGHRS and YFSETQ. This CDR3 has 14 residues. V lost 3 bases to trimming and J lost 8 bases, with 14 bases between them. In DNA, the CDR3 is TGCGCCAGCAGCTCGACTCTCGGGAAGGAAAAACTGTTTTTT. It specifies CASSSTLGKEKLFF. The full variable domain, its missing parts supplied by reference TRBV5-1 and TRBJ1-4, is KAGVTQTPRYLIKTRGQQVTLSCSPISGHRSVSWYQQTPGQGLQFLFEYFSETQRNKGNFPGRFSGRQFSNSRSEMNVSTLELGDSALYLCASSSTLGKEKLFFGSGTQLSVL.

This chain joins TRBV19 and TRBJ2-2; TRBD2 matches 11 bases. The V gene end was trimmed by 4 bases and the J gene end by 8 bases; junction bases not matched to a gene: 9. The germline V gene encodes CDR1 LNHDA and CDR2 SQIVND (reference sequence). CDR3 length equals 16 residues. CDR3 amino acids: CASSRTGLAAAGELFF. The CDR3, as DNA: TGTGCCAGTAGTAGAACGGGACTAGCGGCGGCGGGGGAGCTGTTTTTT.

There are a few counts of this clone. V is TRBV27 and J is TRBJ1-1; D is unresolved. V lost 5 bases to trimming and J lost 3 bases, with 7 bases between them. From germline, CDR1 is MNHEY and CDR2 SMNVEV (reference sequence). This CDR3 spans 12 amino acids. CDR3 sequence reads: CASSARDTEAFF. CDR3 bases: TGTGCCAGCAGTGCCCGGGACACTGAAGCTTTCTTT.

The chain links TRBV2 to TRBJ1-1; D gene unclear. This CDR3 is built from 14 residues. The germline V gene has CDR1 SNHLY and CDR2 FYNNEI. V lost 7 bases and J 1 base, leaving 13 bases between the germline ends. In DNA, the CDR3 is TGTGCCAGCACTCCTTGGGAGGGGAACACTGAAGCTTTCTTT. Amino acid sequence: CASTPWEGNTEAFF.

This clone appeared a single time. This sequence joins TRBV6-1 and TRBJ1-3, with unresolved D. Trimming took off 1 base at V and 2 bases at J, with 9 bases between the two ends. Germline-derived CDR1 and CDR2 are MNHNS and SASEGT. The CDR3 consists of 15 residues. The CDR3 DNA reads as TGTGCCAGCAGTGAAGGGCCGTTCACTGGAAACACCATATATTTT. Translation: CASSEGPFTGNTIYF.

This chain links TRBV7-3 with TRBJ2-1; the D gene is possibly TRBD1 (5 bases). The CDR3 contains 14 residues. Germline CDR1 and CDR2: SGHTA and FQGTGA. The V end was cut by 5 bases, the J end by 4 bases, with 12 bases between. For the CDR3, the DNA is TGTGCCAGCAGCCCACAGGCTAGTTACAATGAGCAGTTCTTC. Its translation is CASSPQASYNEQFF.

This clone was seen only a few times. The J gene is TRBJ1-5, the V gene TRBV9; no clear D gene. Trimming shortened V by 4 bases and J by 5 bases, and 10 bases separated the two germline ends. The CDR3 runs to 13 residues. Per germline, CDR1 SGDLS and CDR2 YYNGEE. CDR3 loop: CASSSDPHQPQHF. CDR3 sequence (DNA): TGTGCCAGCAGCTCAGACCCACATCAGCCCCAGCATTTT.

The V call is TRBV19, the J call TRBJ1-1; D is undetermined. The CDR3 extends over 14 amino acids. Germline lookup yields CDR1 LNHDA and CDR2 SQIVND (reference sequence). The germline V and J ends were trimmed by 6 bases and 1 base, with 12 bases remaining between them. The CDR3 spells CASSPSRTNTEAFF. The CDR3 DNA is TGTGCCAGTAGCCCTTCACGAACGAACACTGAAGCTTTCTTT.

This clone occurred a few times. The chain recombines TRBV7-2 with TRBJ2-1, with TRBD2 matching over 8 bases. Germline V gene sequence: CDR1 SGHTA, CDR2 FQGNSA. The CDR3 has 14 residues. After removal of 2 bases from V and 7 bases from J, the junction contained 4 bases not matched to a gene. The CDR3 sequence is CASSLIGTRNEQFF. In DNA form, the CDR3 reads TGTGCCAGCAGCTTAATCGGGACTAGGAATGAGCAGTTCTTC.

This clone was picked up one time. This chain links TRBV5-5 with TRBJ1-2, with D unclear. Germline CDR1 reads SGHKS; CDR2 reads YYEKEE (reference sequence). The CDR3 length is 14 residues. V dropped 0 bases and J dropped 1 base, with 7 bases sitting between them. The CDR3, as DNA: TGTGCCAGCAGCTTGGACGGGCTTAACTATGGCTACACCTTC. It codes for CASSLDGLNYGYTF.

DNA for the CDR3: TGCGCCAGCAGCCAAGATGATTCCCCCGGGCGAAATGGCTACACCTTC. Translated, it gives CASSQDDSPGRNGYTF. J is TRBJ1-2 and V is TRBV4-3; D gene ambiguous. V lost 0 bases and J lost 6, with 17 bases in between. The CDR3 contains 16 residues. Germline lookup yields CDR1 LGHNA and CDR2 YSLEER.

The chain links TRBV14 to TRBJ2-3; a possible D gene is TRBD2 (5 bases). From germline, CDR1 is SGHDN and CDR2 FVKESK. The CDR3 is 18 amino acids. V was pared by 1 base and J by 1 base, with 18 bases between. The CDR3 protein is CASSQGVGGVWGTDTQYF. CDR3 DNA: TGTGCCAGCAGCCAAGGGGTCGGAGGAGTTTGGGGCACAGATACGCAGTATTTT.

The rearrangement uses TRBV5-1 and TRBJ2-3; 7 bases are shared with TRBD2. The CDR3 is made up of 16 amino acids. V trimming: 2 bases; J trimming: 2 bases; junction bases outside the gene matches: 8. CDR1 and CDR2 (germline): SGHRS, YFSETQ. The CDR3 loop is CASSFGTTLYTDTQYF. CDR3 coding DNA: TGCGCCAGCAGCTTCGGGACTACCCTGTACACAGATACGCAGTATTTT.

The chain couples TRBV28 to TRBJ1-2; the D gene is possibly TRBD1 (5 bases). The V end lost 3 bases, the J end lost 8 bases, and 13 bases lay between the germline ends. This CDR3 has 13 residues. The germline CDR1 and CDR2 sequences are MDHEN and SYDVKM. CDR3 residues: CASSFLPREGYTF. DNA of the CDR3: TGTGCCAGCAGTTTTTTACCCAGGGAGGGCTACACCTTC.

This chain's CDR3 is CASSLTGNNSPLHF. The CDR3 nucleotides read TGTGCCAGCAGCTTGACAGGGAATAATTCACCCCTCCACTTT. The J gene is TRBJ1-6, the V gene TRBV7-9; 7 nucleotides match TRBD1. CDR3 length: 14 residues. Germline lookup yields CDR1 SEHNR and CDR2 FQNEAQ (reference sequence). Unmatched junction bases numbered 1, after V lost 3 bases and J lost 5 bases.

The rearrangement links TRBV2 to TRBJ2-1; 8 bases are a match to TRBD1. The J segment lost 4 bases and the V segment lost 1 base, leaving 6 bases of the junction unmatched. CDR1 and CDR2 (germline): SNHLY, FYNNEI. The CDR3 is 16 amino acids. The CDR3 DNA reads TGTGCCAGCAGTGAAGAAGGACAGGGCAATTACAATGAGCAGTTCTTC. It specifies CASSEEGQGNYNEQFF.